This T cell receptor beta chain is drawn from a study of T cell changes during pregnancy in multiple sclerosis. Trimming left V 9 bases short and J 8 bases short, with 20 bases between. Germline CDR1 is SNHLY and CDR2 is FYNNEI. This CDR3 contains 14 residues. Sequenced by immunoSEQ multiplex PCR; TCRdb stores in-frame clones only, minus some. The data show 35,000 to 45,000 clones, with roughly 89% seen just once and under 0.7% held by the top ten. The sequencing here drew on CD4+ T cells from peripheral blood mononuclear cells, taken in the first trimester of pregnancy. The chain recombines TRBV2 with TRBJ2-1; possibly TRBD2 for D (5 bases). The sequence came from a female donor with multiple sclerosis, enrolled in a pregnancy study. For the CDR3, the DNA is TGTGCCAGTAGGACGGACCGTCCGAGGGATGAGCAGTTCTTC. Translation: CASRTDRPRDEQFF.